Presented here are 32 T cell receptor beta chains from one specimen sequenced in a study of identical twins (TCRdb year 2016). The protocol used for the library was 5' RACE. Instrument used: Illumina HiSeq 2000. TCRdb reanalyzed the raw reads on its own, using fastp at Q25 for trimming and MiXCR for clone calling, and kept in-frame beta chains. Rows are combined by CDR3 protein, so each entry shows the most common genes and DNA. The sample table holds 650,000 to 800,000 distinct CDR3 sequences, of which 8.5% to 9% were seen once. The ten top clones hold roughly 0.97% of the sample. The same data also contributed to another study, on yellow fever vaccine responses in identical twins.

Sequenced material: PBMCs. The receptors stem from a woman aged 18-29 years in good health.

This clonotype was detected a few times. The J gene is TRBJ2-2, the V gene TRBV29-1; unclear D gene. V was pared by 1 base and J by 4 bases, with 13 bases between. Germline CDR1 SQVTM, CDR2 ANQGSEA. CDR3 length: 15 residues. The CDR3 bases are TGCAGCGTTGAAGTGACCGGGTTAAGCACCGGGGAGCTGTTTTTT. Encoded protein: CSVEVTGLSTGELFF.

DNA for the CDR3: TGCGCCAGCAGCTCGGACAGGGGGCTTGGGGAGCTGTTTTTT. Translation: CASSSDRGLGELFF. The J gene is TRBJ2-2, the V gene TRBV5-1; 11 nucleotides agree with TRBD1. CDR1 is SGHRS, CDR2 YFSETQ, per germline. The CDR3 covers 14 residues. V was pared by 3 bases and J by 8 bases, with 3 bases of the junction left unmatched.

This chain links TRBV5-1 with TRBJ2-5; 7 bases are shared with TRBD1. The V segment lost 3 bases and the J segment 2 bases; nucleotides outside the gene matches: 4. The CDR3 is made up of 14 amino acids. Germline V lookup: CDR1 SGHRS, CDR2 YFSETQ. The CDR3 DNA reads as TGCGCCAGCAGCTCCGGACAGGAACAAGAGACCCAGTACTTC. Amino acids: CASSSGQEQETQYF. Combining the CDR3 with reference TRBV5-1 and TRBJ2-5 gives the whole variable domain KAGVTQTPRYLIKTRGQQVTLSCSPISGHRSVSWYQQTPGQGLQFLFEYFSETQRNKGNFPGRFSGRQFSNSRSEMNVSTLELGDSALYLCASSSGQEQETQYFGPGTRLLVL.

This clonotype came up many times. The chain joins TRBV27 to TRBJ1-1; D call uncertain. The CDR3 runs 14 residues. Looked up from germline, CDR1 is MNHEY and CDR2 is SMNVEV (reference sequence). The V end was cut by 3 bases, the J end by 8 bases, with 16 bases between. The CDR3 region has the DNA TGTGCCAGCAGTTTGGGCGGGGTTCCGCAAGAAGCTTTCTTT. This translates into CASSLGGVPQEAFF.

This clonotype was counted many times. This chain uses TRBV3-1 with TRBJ2-2; no clear D gene. The CDR3 is 14 residues long. Between the trimmed V and J ends, which lost 3 bases and 5 bases, there was a span of 10 bases. Germline CDR1 reads LGHDT; CDR2 reads YNNKEL (reference sequence). This CDR3 reads CASSHTSGTGELFF. In DNA form, the CDR3 reads TGTGCCAGCAGCCATACGTCTGGAACCGGGGAGCTGTTTTTT.

This clonotype was counted only a few times. The CDR3 loop reads CASSYSIGSGANVLTF. CDR3 bases: TGTGCCAGCAGTTACAGCATAGGCTCTGGGGCCAACGTCCTGACTTTC. The chain employs TRBV6-5 and TRBJ2-6, with no clear D. Trimming took 2 bases from V and 0 from J, leaving 8 bases between them. Germline V gives CDR1 MNHEY, CDR2 SVGAGI. The CDR3 spans 16 residues.

This clonotype came up many times. J is TRBJ2-7 and V is TRBV12-3 or TRBV12-4; 7 nucleotides match TRBD1. The CDR3 extends over 14 amino acids. After removal of 5 bases from V and 3 bases from J, the junction contained 7 bases not matched to a gene. The CDR3: CASSKQGPLYEQYF. The DNA for the CDR3 is TGTGCCAGCAGTAAACAGGGGCCCCTCTACGAGCAGTACTTC.

V usage is TRBV20-1 and J usage is TRBJ2-3, with 7 bases that match TRBD1. Trimming cost V 2 bases and J 4 bases; bases outside gene matches: 15. Germline CDR1 and CDR2: DFQATT and SNEGSKA (reference sequence). This CDR3 is built from 17 residues. The CDR3 DNA sequence: TGCAGTGCTAGACTATCCGGGACAGTGGAGCCGGCAGATACGCAGTATTTT. As protein: CSARLSGTVEPADTQYF.

In its sample, this clonotype was seen a few times. This rearrangement joins TRBV15 to TRBJ2-1; D is perhaps TRBD1 (6 bases). This CDR3 is 16 amino acids long. V lost 3 bases, J lost 7 bases, and 19 bases lay in between. The germline V gene encodes CDR1 LNHNV and CDR2 YYDKDF (reference sequence). This CDR3 is CATSRGEGQGLNEQFF. The CDR3 nucleotides are TGTGCCACCAGCAGGGGAGAAGGGCAGGGGTTGAATGAGCAGTTCTTC. The full variable domain, with the rest looked up from reference TRBV15 and TRBJ2-1, is DAMVIQNPRYQVTQFGKPVTLSCSQTLNHNVMYWYQQKSSQAPKLLFHYYDKDFNNEADTPDNFQSRRPNTSFCFLDIRSPGLGDTAMYLCATSRGEGQGLNEQFFGPGTRLTVL.

This clonotype has just a few counts. The rearrangement joins TRBV6-1 to TRBJ1-5; weak D call: TRBD1 (5 bases). Trimming left V 2 bases short and J 5 bases short, with 16 bases between. Per the germline V gene, CDR1 is MNHNS and CDR2 is SASEGT. The CDR3 has 16 amino acids. The CDR3: CASSETQGASDQPQHF. The CDR3 DNA is TGTGCCAGCAGTGAAACCCAAGGGGCCAGCGATCAGCCCCAGCATTTT.

This clonotype was recorded a few times. This CDR3 reads CSVGLALTDTQYF. In DNA form, the CDR3 reads TGCAGCGTTGGACTAGCCCTCACAGATACGCAGTATTTT. This chain links TRBV29-1 with TRBJ2-3; TRBD2 aligns across 7 bases. Germline V gene sequence: CDR1 SQVTM, CDR2 ANQGSEA. J was trimmed by 2 bases and V by 4 bases; bases with no gene match: 3. This CDR3 has 13 amino acids.

The chain is built from TRBV28 and TRBJ1-1, with D maybe TRBD1 (5 bases). CDR1 and CDR2 from the germline V gene are MDHEN and SYDVKM. This CDR3 region has 15 residues. V was clipped by 1 base and J by 5 bases, with 14 bases between them. CDR3 DNA sequence: TGTGCCAGCAGTTTATACGGGGGAGCGGGAACTGAAGCTTTCTTT. Amino acids: CASSLYGGAGTEAFF.

The chain carries TRBV3-1 and TRBJ2-7; D is perhaps TRBD1 (6 bases). With 1 base removed from V and 3 bases from J, the gap between germline ends came to 10 bases. Germline V gene sequence: CDR1 LGHDT, CDR2 YNNKEL (reference sequence). This CDR3 is 14 amino acids long. The DNA of the CDR3 is TGTGCCAGCAGCCAAGTTGGGACACTCTACGAGCAGTACTTC. Its protein is CASSQVGTLYEQYF.

This clonotype was counted a few times. The chain is built from TRBV25-1 and TRBJ2-5; D remains ambiguous. The CDR3 extends over 11 amino acids. Germline V lookup: CDR1 MGHDK, CDR2 SYGVNS. V dropped 7 bases and J dropped 5 bases, with 8 bases sitting between them. Written as DNA, the CDR3 is TGTGCCAGCACCGCCGATGAGACCCAGTACTTC. Residues: CASTADETQYF.

J is TRBJ2-5 and V is TRBV19; D remains ambiguous. The V gene lost 5 bases and the J gene lost 5 bases, with 18 bases spanning the gap. Germline CDR1 LNHDA, CDR2 SQIVND (reference sequence). This CDR3 spans 15 amino acids. The CDR3 reads CASSPAENRLETQYF. The CDR3, as DNA: TGTGCCAGTAGTCCGGCGGAGAACAGACTGGAGACCCAGTACTTC.

This clonotype came up many times. The chain couples TRBV20-1 to TRBJ1-2, with D possibly being TRBD1 (6 bases). Trimming shortened V by 3 bases and J by 7 bases, and 15 bases separated the two germline ends. This CDR3 is built from 13 residues. Germline V lookup: CDR1 DFQATT, CDR2 SNEGSKA (reference sequence). This CDR3 reads CSARPWEGGGYTF. The CDR3 nucleotides are TGCAGTGCTAGGCCTTGGGAGGGGGGTGGCTACACCTTC.

This clonotype was recorded at least ten times. The V gene is TRBV7-3, the J gene TRBJ2-2; 11 bases map to TRBD2. The CDR3 sequence is 17 residues long. The germline gives CDR1 SGHTA, CDR2 FQGTGA. J was trimmed by 6 bases and V by 4 bases; bases with no gene match: 10. The CDR3 reads CASSSDILAGGPGELFF. In DNA form, the CDR3 reads TGTGCCAGCAGCTCTGACATATTAGCGGGGGGGCCCGGGGAGCTGTTTTTT.

As for this clonotype: One end of the junction does not line up with germline, which may come from a read error. The V gene is TRBV3-1, the J gene TRBJ2-2; TRBD1 or TRBD2 may be the D gene (5 bases each). The CDR3 has 18 residues. Germline values: CDR1 LGHDT, CDR2 YNNKEL (reference sequence). CDR3 sequence (DNA): TGTGCCTGCAGCCAAGGACTTTCAGGGCCCACGAACACCGGGGAGCTGTTTTTT. Translating it yields CACSQGLSGPTNTGELFF.

The chain is built from TRBV10-3 and TRBJ1-6, with TRBD1 identical over 10 bases. The V segment lost 7 bases and the J segment 9 bases; nucleotides outside the gene matches: 6. The CDR3 totals 14 residues. The V gene's germline CDR1 is ENHRY and CDR2 SYGVKD. The CDR3: CAINQDRGISPLHF. DNA of the CDR3: TGTGCCATCAATCAGGACAGGGGGATTTCACCCCTCCACTTT.

The J gene is TRBJ2-2, the V gene TRBV5-1; 7 bases map to TRBD1. The CDR3 spans 15 residues. Germline loops: CDR1 SGHRS, CDR2 YFSETQ. The V and J ends lost 4 bases and 2 bases, in that order; junction bases with no gene match: 5. The CDR3 spells CASSGGQANTGELFF. The CDR3 DNA is TGCGCCAGCAGCGGCGGACAGGCAAACACCGGGGAGCTGTTTTTT.

The chain has TRBV21-1 and TRBJ2-5; the table names TRBD2, a call not compared with the DNA. TRBV21-1 is a pseudogene segment. This CDR3 is built from 21 residues. CDR3 nucleotides: TGTGCCAGCAGCAAAAGACACAGGACTAGCGGGGGCCGTGGGCCCGCAGAGACCCAGTACTTC. Its protein product is CASSKRHRTSGGRGPAETQYF.

In its sample, this clonotype was seen many times. At one end the junction does not follow the germline gene, possibly because of a read error. The chain carries TRBV5-1 and TRBJ2-3; the match to TRBD2 covers 7 bases. Germline V gene lookup returns CDR1 SGHRS and CDR2 YFSETQ. The CDR3 is 15 amino acids. The CDR3, as DNA: TGTGCCAGCAGCTTAATCGGGGGGAGCACAGATACGCAGTATTTT. It is translated as CASSLIGGSTDTQYF. The full variable domain, its missing parts supplied by reference TRBV5-1 and TRBJ2-3, is KAGVTQTPRYLIKTRGQQVTLSCSPISGHRSVSWYQQTPGQGLQFLFEYFSETQRNKGNFPGRFSGRQFSNSRSEMNVSTLELGDSALYLCASSLIGGSTDTQYFGPGTRLTVL.

The V and J genes are TRBV11-3 and TRBJ2-7; D may be TRBD1 or TRBD2 (5 bases each). CDR3 length equals 14 residues. Trimming removed 5 bases at V and 6 bases at J, with 17 bases between. CDR1 is SGHNT, CDR2 YENEEA, per germline. The CDR3 bases are TGTGCCAGCAGCCAGGATCAAATTGGGGGCGAGCAGTACTTC. It specifies CASSQDQIGGEQYF.

The rearrangement uses TRBV27 and TRBJ1-5; TRBD1 might be the D (6 bases). Germline V lookup: CDR1 MNHEY, CDR2 SMNVEV (reference sequence). Trimming shortened V by 2 bases and J by 0 bases, and 14 bases separated the two germline ends. The CDR3 covers 17 residues. The CDR3 loop reads CASSLRPDRYSNQPQHF. In DNA, the CDR3 is TGTGCCAGCAGTTTAAGACCAGACAGGTATAGCAATCAGCCCCAGCATTTT.

This chain connects TRBV6-1 to TRBJ2-4, with TRBD2 identical over 8 bases. The germline gives CDR1 MNHNS, CDR2 SASEGT. V gave up 6 bases and J gave up 2 bases; unmatched junction bases: 12. The CDR3 is 17 amino acids. For the CDR3, the DNA is TGTGCCAGCAGGCACGGGAGGGAAAAGGATTCCAAAAACATTCAGTACTTC. Translated: CASRHGREKDSKNIQYF.

The chain joins TRBV7-2 to TRBJ2-6; D not resolved. Trimming stripped 4 bases from V and 0 bases from J, with 7 bases between. CDR3 length: 15 residues. Germline V gives CDR1 SGHTA, CDR2 FQGNSA. CDR3 nucleotides: TGTGCCAGCAGCTCCCGGGCCTCTGGGGCCAACGTCCTGACTTTC. Its protein is CASSSRASGANVLTF.

The chain employs TRBV29-1 and TRBJ2-3, with 9 nucleotides matching TRBD2. The ends lost 5 bases at V and 5 bases at J; junction bases unmatched: 8. This CDR3 spans 14 amino acids. Germline CDR1 SQVTM, CDR2 ANQGSEA. The CDR3 coding sequence is TGCAGCGTTCGAGTAGCGGGAGTGGGAGATACGCAGTATTTT. Translated: CSVRVAGVGDTQYF.

The chain uses TRBV7-9 and TRBJ2-7; TRBD2 aligns across 12 bases. This CDR3 is 16 amino acids long. V was pared by 4 bases and J by 2 bases, with 6 bases of the junction left unmatched. Germline loops: CDR1 SEHNR, CDR2 FQNEAQ (reference sequence). This chain's CDR3 is CASSSLAGGSTYEQYF. The CDR3 bases are TGTGCCAGCAGCTCACTAGCGGGGGGTTCCACCTACGAGCAGTACTTC.

The gene calls are TRBV12-3 or TRBV12-4 and TRBJ1-1; 9 nucleotides align to TRBD1. The CDR3 runs to 13 residues. V trimming: 8 bases; J trimming: 6 bases; junction bases outside the gene matches: 7. In DNA form, the CDR3 reads TGTGCCAGCCGTTCAAGACAGGGGGCTGAAGCTTTCTTT. Its translation: CASRSRQGAEAFF.

The chain combines TRBV12-3 or TRBV12-4 with TRBJ2-1, with D maybe TRBD2 (5 bases). This CDR3 has 15 residues. The V end lost 5 bases, the J end lost 1 base, and 12 bases lay between the germline ends. CDR3 amino acids: CASSRGVGSYNEQFF. In nucleotides, the CDR3 is TGTGCCAGCAGTCGGGGAGTAGGGTCCTACAATGAGCAGTTCTTC.

This chain connects TRBV28 to TRBJ2-7; D possibly corresponds to TRBD1 (6 bases). V lost 5 bases and J lost 2, with 13 bases in between. This CDR3 region has 14 residues. Germline V gene sequence: CDR1 MDHEN, CDR2 SYDVKM. The DNA of the CDR3 is TGTGCCAGCAGTCAGGGGTCGTTAACCTACGAGCAGTACTTC. This translates into CASSQGSLTYEQYF. Together with reference TRBV28 and TRBJ2-7, the CDR3 gives the full variable domain: DVKVTQSSRYLVKRTGEKVFLECVQDMDHENMFWYRQDPGLGLRLIYFSYDVKMKEKGDIPEGYSVSREKKERFSLILESASTNQTSMYLCASSQGSLTYEQYFGPGTRLTVT.

In this sample, this clonotype turned up many times. The J gene is TRBJ2-3, the V gene TRBV12-3 or TRBV12-4; D uncertain. Trimming shortened V by 4 bases and J by 2 bases, and 13 bases separated the two germline ends. This CDR3 has 15 residues. CDR3 sequence: CASSSRTTHTDTQYF. The CDR3 nucleotides read TGTGCCAGCAGTTCGCGTACGACCCACACAGATACGCAGTATTTT.